This T cell receptor (beta chain) was found in a study of blood T cells in healthy people across ages. As for the study in general: About one barcoded beta molecule per two T cells was the capture yield of template switching.

It was with a sample-barcoded 5' primer and a J-beta primer mix that a second PCR of about 6 to 12 cycles was run. TCRdb called the 5' RACE reads again in MiXCR, with one record for every CDR3 protein. The sample contains around 1.7 million distinct CDR3 sequences, 28% of which appear only once. The V and J ends lost 1 base and 4 bases, in that order; junction bases with no gene match: 6. Germline CDR1 and CDR2: KGHSH and LQKENI. The length of the CDR3 is 15 residues. Study results and limitations: Older age coincided with a roughly linear decline in TCR beta diversity per million T cells.

To note about this clonotype: Its specificity is not known.

This clonotype originated in a woman aged 30 to 39 in good health. The sequencing sample was made of blood. The chain couples TRBV18 to TRBJ1-2, with TRBD1 matching 7 bases. The CDR3 reads CASSPQTGQSYGYTF. CDR3 bases: TGTGCCAGCTCACCACAGACAGGGCAGAGCTATGGCTACACCTTC.